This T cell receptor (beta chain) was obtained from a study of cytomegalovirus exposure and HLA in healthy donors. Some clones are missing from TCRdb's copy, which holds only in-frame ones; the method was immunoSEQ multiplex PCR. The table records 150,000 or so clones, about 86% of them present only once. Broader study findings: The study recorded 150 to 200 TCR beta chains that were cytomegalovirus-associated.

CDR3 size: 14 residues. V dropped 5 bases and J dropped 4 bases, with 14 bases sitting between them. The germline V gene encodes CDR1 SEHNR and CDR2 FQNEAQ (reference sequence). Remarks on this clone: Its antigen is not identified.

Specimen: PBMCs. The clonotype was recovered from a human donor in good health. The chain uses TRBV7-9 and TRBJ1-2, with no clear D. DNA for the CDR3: TGTGCCAGCAGCCCCCAAAGTAGGAGCTATGGCTACACCTTC. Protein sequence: CASSPQSRSYGYTF. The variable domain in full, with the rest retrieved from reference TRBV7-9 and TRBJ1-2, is DTGVSQNPRHKITKRGQNVTFRCDPISEHNRLYWYRQTLGQGPEFLTYFQNEAQLEKSRLLSDRFSAERPKGSFSTLEIQRTEQGDSAMYLCASSPQSRSYGYTFGSGTRLTVV.